This T cell receptor beta chain stems from a study of shared clonotypes between healthy human individuals. The CDR3 covers 11 residues. The germline V gene encodes CDR1 GTSNPN and CDR2 SVGIG (reference sequence). The V end lost 3 bases, the J end lost 5 bases, and 7 bases lay between the germline ends. TCRdb's table, derived via immunoSEQ multiplex PCR, lists solely in-frame clones and lacks some. The sample lists 1 million to 1.3 million clones; about four fifths were seen once. Study-wide results and limits: Estimated clonotype richness was generally higher in naive than memory subsets. The naive CD4 repertoires of a handful of donors were compared, and around 5.1% of clonotypes were shared.

Note on this clone: Its cognate antigen is unknown. Other DNA sequences in the same sample also yield this CDR3.

The chain has TRBV30 and TRBJ1-2; a weak D match, TRBD1 (5 bases). The source material was memory CD4+ T cells from PBMCs. Subset here: CD45RA-negative fraction. The TCR sequence derives from a man between 18 and 35 years old in good health. Some clones in this sample may be carry-over from other donors' samples. The CDR3 is CAWRGTYGYTF. The CDR3 nucleotides are TGTGCCTGGAGAGGGACGTATGGCTACACCTTC.